This TCR beta chain was recovered during a study of identical twins. In its sample, this clonotype was seen many times. This CDR3 region has 13 residues. Trimming at V came to 4 bases and at J to 6 bases, leaving 2 bases not matched to a gene. Template switching (which added a universal primer site) was used, and cDNA carried unique molecular identifiers. MiXCR, applied by TCRdb to the 5' RACE reads, yields one record per CDR3 protein. The sample holds approximately 260,000 distinct CDR3 sequences, about 8.9% seen once. A further study also used this sample, focusing on yellow fever vaccine responses in identical twins.

The V and J genes are TRBV12-3 or TRBV12-4 and TRBJ2-1, with TRBD1 identical over 8 bases. This sequence was found in a woman younger than 30 in good health. Input material: CD8+ T cells sorted from blood. In DNA form, the CDR3 reads TGTGCCAGCAGTTCAACAGGGGGCAATGAGCAGTTCTTC. This encodes CASSSTGGNEQFF.